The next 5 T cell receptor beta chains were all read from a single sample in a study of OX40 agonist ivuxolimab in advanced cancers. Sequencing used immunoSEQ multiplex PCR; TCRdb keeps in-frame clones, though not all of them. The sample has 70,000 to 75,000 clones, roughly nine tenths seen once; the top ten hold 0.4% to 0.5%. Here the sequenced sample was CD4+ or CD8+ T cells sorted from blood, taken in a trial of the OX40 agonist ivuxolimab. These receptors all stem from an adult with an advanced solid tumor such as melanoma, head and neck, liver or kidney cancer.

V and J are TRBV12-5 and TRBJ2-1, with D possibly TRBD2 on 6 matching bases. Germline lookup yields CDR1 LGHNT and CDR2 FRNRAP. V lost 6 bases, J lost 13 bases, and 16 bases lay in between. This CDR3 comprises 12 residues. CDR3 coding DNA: TGTGCTAGTGGCTACCACTGGGAGGAACAGTTCTTC. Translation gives CASGYHWEEQFF.

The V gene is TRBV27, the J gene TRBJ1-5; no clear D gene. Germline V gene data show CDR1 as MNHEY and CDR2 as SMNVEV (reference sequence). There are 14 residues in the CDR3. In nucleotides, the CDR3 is TGTGCGACCAGAAAGAACGGAGTTAATCAGCCCCAGCATTTT. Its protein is CATRKNGVNQPQHF.

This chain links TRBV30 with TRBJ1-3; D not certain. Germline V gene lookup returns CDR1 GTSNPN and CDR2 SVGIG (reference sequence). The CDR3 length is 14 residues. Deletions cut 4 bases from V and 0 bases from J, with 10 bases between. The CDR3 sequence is CAWTLSFSGNTIYF. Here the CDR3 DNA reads TGTGCCTGGACGTTGTCGTTCTCTGGAAACACCATATATTTT.

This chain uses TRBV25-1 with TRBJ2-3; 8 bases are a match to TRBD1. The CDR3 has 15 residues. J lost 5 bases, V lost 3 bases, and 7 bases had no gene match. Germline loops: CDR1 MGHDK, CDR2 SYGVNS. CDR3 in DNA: TGTGCCAGCAGTGACAGACAGGGGATGCAAGATACGCAGTATTTT. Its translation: CASSDRQGMQDTQYF. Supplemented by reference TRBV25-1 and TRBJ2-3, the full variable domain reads EADIYQTPRYLVIGTGKKITLECSQTMGHDKMYWYQQDPGMELHLIHYSYGVNSTEKGDLSSESTVSRIRTEHFPLTLESARPSHTSQYLCASSDRQGMQDTQYFGPGTRLTVL.

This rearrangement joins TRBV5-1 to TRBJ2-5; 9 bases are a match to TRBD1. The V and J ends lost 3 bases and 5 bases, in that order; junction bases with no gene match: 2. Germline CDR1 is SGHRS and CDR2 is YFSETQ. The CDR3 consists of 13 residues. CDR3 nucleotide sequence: TGCGCCAGCAGCTCGGGACAGGGTGAGACCCAGTACTTC. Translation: CASSSGQGETQYF.